What follows is one TCR beta chain and its context. This sample was taken from a study of blood T cell repertoires in COVID-19. Study overall: COVID-19 samples, acute and convalescent, were from the United States, Italy and Spain.

Germline CDR1 reads MNHEY; CDR2 reads SVGAGI. The CDR3 runs 12 residues. The V end lost 2 bases, the J end lost 7 bases, and 8 bases lay between the germline ends. TCRdb's copy holds only in-frame clones and misses some; the assay was immunoSEQ multiplex PCR. This table has about 250,000 clones, over 80% appearing once. Sequencing used peripheral blood. The chain is built from TRBV6-5 and TRBJ1-1, with D possibly TRBD1 on 5 matching bases. The clonotype was recovered from a man between 35 and 55 years old with acute or convalescent COVID-19. CDR3 coding DNA: TGTGCCAGCAGTTACCCGCAGGGTGAAGCTTTCTTT. Protein: CASSYPQGEAFF.